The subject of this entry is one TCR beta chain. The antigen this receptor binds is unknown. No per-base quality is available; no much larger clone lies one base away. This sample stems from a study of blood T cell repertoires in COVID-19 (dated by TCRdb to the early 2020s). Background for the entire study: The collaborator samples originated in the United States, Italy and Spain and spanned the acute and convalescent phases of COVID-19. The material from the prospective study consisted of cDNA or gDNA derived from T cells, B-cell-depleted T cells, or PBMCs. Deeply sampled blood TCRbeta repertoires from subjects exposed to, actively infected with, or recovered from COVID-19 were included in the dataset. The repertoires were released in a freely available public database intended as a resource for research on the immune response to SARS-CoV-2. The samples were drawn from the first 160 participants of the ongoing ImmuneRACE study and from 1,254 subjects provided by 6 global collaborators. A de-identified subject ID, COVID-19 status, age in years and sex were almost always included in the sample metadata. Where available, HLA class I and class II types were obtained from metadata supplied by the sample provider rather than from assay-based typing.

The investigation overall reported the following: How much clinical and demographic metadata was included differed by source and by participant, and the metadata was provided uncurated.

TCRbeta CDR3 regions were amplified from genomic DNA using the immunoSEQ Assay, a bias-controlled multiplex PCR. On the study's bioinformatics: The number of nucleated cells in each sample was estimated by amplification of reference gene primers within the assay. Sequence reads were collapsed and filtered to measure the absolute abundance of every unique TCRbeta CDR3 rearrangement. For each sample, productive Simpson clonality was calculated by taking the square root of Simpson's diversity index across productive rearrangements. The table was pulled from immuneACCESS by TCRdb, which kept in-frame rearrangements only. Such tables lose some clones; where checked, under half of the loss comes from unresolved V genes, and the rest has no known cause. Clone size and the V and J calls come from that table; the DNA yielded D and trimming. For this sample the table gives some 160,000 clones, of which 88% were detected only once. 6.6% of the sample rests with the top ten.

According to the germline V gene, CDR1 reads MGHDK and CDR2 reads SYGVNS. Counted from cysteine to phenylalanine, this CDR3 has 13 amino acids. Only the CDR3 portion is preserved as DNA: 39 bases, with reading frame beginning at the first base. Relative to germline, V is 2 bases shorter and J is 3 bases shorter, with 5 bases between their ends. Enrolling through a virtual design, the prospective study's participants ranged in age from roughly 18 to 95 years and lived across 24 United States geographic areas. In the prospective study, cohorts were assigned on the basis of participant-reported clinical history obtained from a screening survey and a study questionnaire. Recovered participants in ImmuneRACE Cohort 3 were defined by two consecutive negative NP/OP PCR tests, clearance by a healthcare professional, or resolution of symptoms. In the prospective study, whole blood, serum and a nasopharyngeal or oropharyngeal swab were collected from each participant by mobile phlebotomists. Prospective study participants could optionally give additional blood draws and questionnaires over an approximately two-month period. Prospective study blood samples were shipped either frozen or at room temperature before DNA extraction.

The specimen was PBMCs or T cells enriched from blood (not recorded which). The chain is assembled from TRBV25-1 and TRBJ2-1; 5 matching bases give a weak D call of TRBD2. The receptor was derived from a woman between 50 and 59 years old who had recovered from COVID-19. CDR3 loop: CASSEGSYNEQFF. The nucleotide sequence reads TGTGCCAGCAGTGAAGGGAGCTACAATGAGCAGTTCTTC.